This paragraph reports one T cell receptor beta chain. The method was immunoSEQ multiplex PCR; TCRdb's version includes in-frame clones alone and lacks a portion of them. Among about 75,000 clones listed, more than 70% were seen once. The sample is drawn from a study of blood T cell repertoires in COVID-19. Germline loops: CDR1 SGHNT, CDR2 YYREEE (reference sequence). The CDR3 covers 14 residues. The V end was cut by 4 bases, the J end by 0 bases, with 10 bases between. The chain is built from TRBV5-4 and TRBJ2-5, with D tentatively TRBD2 (5 bases). The sequenced material came from peripheral blood. This clonotype was sampled from a human donor in a cohort sampled during active COVID-19. The DNA of the CDR3 is TGTGCCAGCAGCGTAACCGGGAACCAAGAGACCCAGTACTTC. The encoded protein is CASSVTGNQETQYF. Complete variable domain (other parts from reference TRBV5-4 and TRBJ2-5): ETGVTQSPTHLIKTRGQQVTLRCSSQSGHNTVSWYQQALGQGPQFIFQYYREEENGRGNFPPRFSGLQFPNYSSELNVNALELDDSALYLCASSVTGNQETQYFGPGTRLLVL.